These 21 T cell receptor beta chains share one sample of origin, sequenced in a study of cytomegalovirus exposure and HLA in healthy donors. The PCR made use of 60 Vbeta and 13 Jbeta primers. Generated by immunoSEQ multiplex PCR, the TCRdb table keeps only in-frame clones and is missing some. The top ten hold 5.6% of the sample, which has 150,000 to 160,000 clones, around 80% seen once. Material: PBMCs. These receptors were taken from a middle-aged woman in good health and CMV-seropositive.

This clone was observed a few times. V is TRBV15 and J is TRBJ1-1; TRBD1 aligns across 10 bases. The V segment lost 3 bases and the J segment 0 bases; nucleotides outside the gene matches: 7. Germline V CDR1 and CDR2: LNHNV, YYDKDF (reference sequence). This CDR3 is 17 amino acids long. DNA for the CDR3: TGTGCCACCAGCAGGACCGGGACAGGGGAAGTGAACACTGAAGCTTTCTTT. Amino acid sequence: CATSRTGTGEVNTEAFF.

The chain joins TRBV6-1 to TRBJ2-7, with 7 bases fitting TRBD2. The CDR3 has 17 residues. V was pared by 4 bases and J by 3 bases, with 15 bases of the junction left unmatched. The germline CDR1 and CDR2 sequences are MNHNS and SASEGT. In DNA form, the CDR3 reads TGTGCCAGCAGTGTTAGACAAACTGGGACTAAGGTCTACGAGCAGTACTTC. Its protein product is CASSVRQTGTKVYEQYF.

This clone has a single count. The rearrangement uses TRBV7-9 and TRBJ1-4, with TRBD1 as a possible D gene (6 bases). CDR3 length: 14 amino acids. The germline V gene encodes CDR1 SEHNR and CDR2 FQNEAQ (reference sequence). V was pared by 6 bases and J by 8 bases, with 16 bases between. CDR3 bases: TGTGCCAGCAGTTTACAGGGCCCTTTCGAAAAACTGTTTTTT. Residues: CASSLQGPFEKLFF.

The chain uses TRBV28 and TRBJ2-1, with 9 bases identical to TRBD2. CDR3 length: 16 residues. Germline-derived CDR1 and CDR2 are MDHEN and SYDVKM. Trimming at V came to 7 bases and at J to 8 bases, leaving 15 bases not matched to a gene. The chain's CDR3 is CASTYPPREGRDEQFF. The DNA of the CDR3 is TGTGCCAGCACCTACCCCCCGCGGGAGGGCCGGGATGAGCAGTTCTTC.

This chain links TRBV6-5 with TRBJ1-5, with TRBD1 identical over 7 bases. This CDR3 spans 14 amino acids. Germline V CDR1 and CDR2: MNHEY, SVGAGI. Trimming took 6 bases from V and 7 from J; bases not matched to a gene: 9. In DNA, the CDR3 is TGTGCCAGCAGCACCGACAGGGTAAGGCAGCCCCAGCATTTT. Translation gives CASSTDRVRQPQHF.

The sample holds one count of this clone. The chain joins TRBV19 to TRBJ1-2, with D possibly being TRBD1 (6 bases). The germline V gene has CDR1 LNHDA and CDR2 SQIVND (reference sequence). The CDR3 loop spans 14 amino acids. Trimming left V 9 bases short and J 4 bases short, with 18 bases between. CDR3 coding DNA: TGTGCCAGCGCTCCCTTGGGGACACCCTATGGCTACACCTTC. The encoded protein is CASAPLGTPYGYTF. Together with reference TRBV19 and TRBJ1-2, the CDR3 gives the full variable domain: DGGITQSPKYLFRKEGQNVTLSCEQNLNHDAMYWYRQDPGQGLRLIYYSQIVNDFQKGDIAEGYSVSREKKESFPLTVTSAQKNPTAFYLCASAPLGTPYGYTFGSGTRLTVV.

The chain joins TRBV30 to TRBJ1-4; TRBD1 might be the D (6 bases). CDR3 size: 13 residues. Germline V gene data show CDR1 as GTSNPN and CDR2 as SVGIG (reference sequence). Trimming took 2 bases from V and 5 from J, leaving 9 bases between them. The CDR3 spells CAWSRRGNEKLFF. The CDR3 DNA is TGTGCCTGGAGTCGCAGGGGAAATGAAAAACTGTTTTTT.

The chain recombines TRBV2 with TRBJ2-3; TRBD1 matches 11 bases. Germline assignment: CDR1 SNHLY and CDR2 FYNNEI. This CDR3 spans 14 amino acids. With 7 bases clipped from V and 4 bases from J, the junction kept 4 bases outside the gene matches. CDR3 in DNA: TGTGCCAGCAAGGGACAGGGGGGGCCAGATACGCAGTATTTT. Amino acids: CASKGQGGPDTQYF. Based on the CDR3 plus reference TRBV2 and TRBJ2-3, the full variable domain is EPEVTQTPSHQVTQMGQEVILRCVPISNHLYFYWYRQILGQKVEFLVSFYNNEISEKSEIFDDQFSVERPDGSNFTLKIRSTKLEDSAMYFCASKGQGGPDTQYFGPGTRLTVL.

This clone was found many times. Other DNA sequences of this sample code for an identical CDR3. This chain connects TRBV6-1 to TRBJ1-3, with a tentative D call TRBD1 (6 bases). Germline V CDR1 and CDR2: MNHNS, SASEGT. Trimming removed 6 bases at V and 2 bases at J, with 8 bases between. The CDR3 is 13 residues long. CDR3 DNA sequence: TGTGCCAGCAGAGCAGGGGCTGGAAACACCATATATTTT. Translating it yields CASRAGAGNTIYF.

The chain uses TRBV18 and TRBJ1-4, with D uncertain. Trimming cost V 3 bases and J 0 bases, with 8 bases left between them. CDR3 length: 15 amino acids. Germline CDR1 is KGHSH and CDR2 is LQKENI. CDR3 sequence: CASSPDGATNEKLFF. The CDR3 DNA sequence: TGTGCCAGCTCACCGGACGGGGCAACTAATGAAAAACTGTTTTTT.

This chain links TRBV2 with TRBJ1-1, with TRBD1 identical over 8 bases. V trimming: 7 bases; J trimming: 4 bases; junction bases outside the gene matches: 5. This CDR3 comprises 13 residues. CDR1 is SNHLY, CDR2 FYNNEI, per germline. CDR3 nucleotides: TGTGCCAGCAATTTACAGGGGGTCACTGAAGCTTTCTTT. Translation: CASNLQGVTEAFF.

The chain carries TRBV5-6 and TRBJ2-2; D not resolved. V was shortened by 7 bases and J by 2 bases, with 9 bases between the two germline ends. Germline CDR1 and CDR2: SGHDT and YYEEEE. There are 13 residues in the CDR3. In DNA form, the CDR3 reads TGTGCCAGCCAGGAATCAAACACCGGGGAGCTGTTTTTT. Translation: CASQESNTGELFF. The full variable domain, in which reference TRBV5-6 and TRBJ2-2 provide the parts outside the CDR3, is DAGVTQSPTHLIKTRGQQVTLRCSPKSGHDTVSWYQQALGQGPQFIFQYYEEEERQRGNFPDRFSGHQFPNYSSELNVNALLLGDSALYLCASQESNTGELFFGEGSRLTVL.

The rearrangement uses TRBV28 and TRBJ1-3; 11 bases match TRBD1. CDR1 and CDR2 from the germline V gene are MDHEN and SYDVKM. CDR3 length: 15 residues. The V and J ends lost 8 bases and 2 bases, in that order; junction bases with no gene match: 5. CDR3 in amino acids: CASRGQGATGNTIYF. Written as DNA, the CDR3 is TGTGCCAGCCGCGGACAGGGGGCGACTGGAAACACCATATATTTT.

This clone was observed once. The gene calls are TRBV28 and TRBJ2-7; 12 bases align to TRBD2. J gave up 4 bases and V 3 bases, and 7 bases lay outside the gene matches. The CDR3 is made up of 16 amino acids. Germline V CDR1 and CDR2: MDHEN, SYDVKM. Here the CDR3 reads CASSFRSSGRVYEQYF. The CDR3 DNA sequence: TGTGCCAGCAGTTTTCGCTCTAGCGGGAGGGTATACGAGCAGTACTTC.

The chain employs TRBV5-1 and TRBJ2-3; TRBD2 aligns across 7 bases. The CDR3 runs to 15 residues. Germline V lookup: CDR1 SGHRS, CDR2 YFSETQ. Trimming cost V 5 bases and J 4 bases; bases outside gene matches: 10. The CDR3 nucleotides are TGCGCCAGCAGATACGAGGGAGGGCCCGCAGATACGCAGTATTTT. It specifies CASRYEGGPADTQYF. Based on the CDR3 plus reference TRBV5-1 and TRBJ2-3, the full variable domain is KAGVTQTPRYLIKTRGQQVTLSCSPISGHRSVSWYQQTPGQGLQFLFEYFSETQRNKGNFPGRFSGRQFSNSRSEMNVSTLELGDSALYLCASRYEGGPADTQYFGPGTRLTVL.

The chain has TRBV10-2 and TRBJ2-1; 12 bases line up with TRBD2. J was trimmed by 0 bases and V by 6 bases; bases with no gene match: 9. CDR3 size: 18 residues. Per germline, CDR1 WSHSY and CDR2 SAAADI. The CDR3 DNA reads TGCGCCAGCAGAGGACTAGCGGGACGGAGGGACTCCTACAATGAGCAGTTCTTC. Encoded protein: CASRGLAGRRDSYNEQFF.

The chain links TRBV27 to TRBJ2-7, with D perhaps TRBD2 (6 bases). This CDR3 contains 17 residues. V lost 8 bases and J lost 2, with 25 bases in between. In germline, CDR1 is MNHEY, CDR2 SMNVEV (reference sequence). CDR3 coding DNA: TGTGCCAGCGGCCGATTAACGAAGCGGGCTTCCCCCTACGAGCAGTACTTC. Translation gives CASGRLTKRASPYEQYF.

The chain carries TRBV4-1 and TRBJ2-2; D gene unclear. This CDR3 contains 14 residues. Looked up from germline, CDR1 is MGHRA and CDR2 is YSYEKL. Trimming removed 0 bases at V and 3 bases at J, with 5 bases between. The CDR3 sequence: CASSQDPYTGELFF. CDR3 bases: TGCGCCAGCAGCCAAGACCCATACACCGGGGAGCTGTTTTTT.

The chain links TRBV10-3 to TRBJ2-5; 11 bases line up with TRBD2. With V trimmed by 5 bases and J by 3 bases, 2 bases remained unmatched. Germline V gives CDR1 ENHRY, CDR2 SYGVKD. The CDR3 extends over 14 amino acids. Here the CDR3 reads CAISSLAGEETQYF. The CDR3 nucleotides are TGTGCCATCAGTTCACTAGCGGGAGAAGAGACCCAGTACTTC.

This clone has just a few counts. The rearrangement uses TRBV27 and TRBJ2-2; 9 bases fit TRBD2. The CDR3 runs to 15 residues. V was clipped by 3 bases and J by 4 bases; unmatched bases: 3. Germline assignment: CDR1 MNHEY and CDR2 SMNVEV (reference sequence). In DNA form, the CDR3 reads TGTGCCAGCAGTTTGGGCGGGAGGGCCACCGGGGAGCTGTTTTTT. This codes for CASSLGGRATGELFF.

The rearrangement joins TRBV19 to TRBJ2-7; tentatively, D is TRBD1 (5 bases). The germline V gene has CDR1 LNHDA and CDR2 SQIVND (reference sequence). The CDR3 extends over 14 amino acids. The V and J ends lost 5 bases and 3 bases respectively, with 14 bases between them. The CDR3 coding sequence is TGTGCCAGTAGTCCCCAGGGCTATAGCTACGAGCAGTACTTC. Its translation is CASSPQGYSYEQYF.